This T cell receptor beta chain came from a study of OX40 agonist ivuxolimab in advanced cancers. Study at large: The patients received agonistic anti-OX40 (CD134) antibody ivuxolimab. Dose-escalation patients suffered from hepatocellular carcinoma, melanoma, renal cell or head and neck cancer.

In the case of this clone: Its specificity is unknown.

Clones were read by immunoSEQ multiplex PCR, and TCRdb kept only the in-frame ones, dropping some. Among about 19,000 clones, more than 80% were seen once, and the ten largest hold 53%. Study-wide findings and caveats: Fewer expanded clones were found on average in CD4+ than in CD8+ T cells. Expanded peripheral T cells had an undetermined antigen specificity.

The TCR originated in an adult with an advanced solid tumor such as melanoma, head and neck, liver or kidney cancer. Here the sequenced sample was CD4+ or CD8+ T cells sorted from blood, taken in a trial of the OX40 agonist ivuxolimab.

The CDR3 sequence is CASSTSPSGGYLNTQYF. DNA for the CDR3: TGTGCCAGCAGCACCTCCCCTAGCGGGGGGTATTTAAATACGCAGTATTTT. The chain has TRBV5-4 and TRBJ2-3, with 11 nucleotides matching TRBD2. There are 17 residues in the CDR3. Trimming took 4 bases from V and 7 from J; bases not matched to a gene: 14. Germline CDR1 is SGHNT and CDR2 is YYREEE (reference sequence). The entire variable domain, with the rest obtained from reference TRBV5-4 and TRBJ2-3, is as follows: ETGVTQSPTHLIKTRGQQVTLRCSSQSGHNTVSWYQQALGQGPQFIFQYYREEENGRGNFPPRFSGLQFPNYSSELNVNALELDDSALYLCASSTSPSGGYLNTQYFGPGTRLTVL.